Each of the 27 T cell receptor beta chains below was sequenced from the same sample in a study of blood T cells in healthy people across ages. Alongside a J-beta primer mix, a sample-barcoded 5' primer served in a second PCR lasting roughly 7 to 11 cycles. TCRdb reprocessed the 5' RACE reads via MiXCR and lists one record per CDR3 protein. The sample holds 870,000 or so distinct CDR3 sequences; around 30% are singletons and the top ten take around 16%. The specimen was blood. The receptors come from a woman at least 80 years old in good health.

This clonotype turned up a few times. The chain carries TRBV7-9 and TRBJ2-1, with D perhaps TRBD1 (7 bases). Germline V gives CDR1 SEHNR, CDR2 FQNEAQ (reference sequence). The V gene lost 6 bases and the J gene lost 7 bases, with 28 bases spanning the gap. The CDR3 runs 18 residues. The CDR3, as DNA: TGTGCCAGCAGTCCTCTCCCCCCAGGGGGGCCAGGTGATAATGAGCAGTTCTTC. Protein: CASSPLPPGGPGDNEQFF.

This clonotype was recorded at least ten times. This chain connects TRBV27 to TRBJ2-2, with D perhaps assigned TRBD1 or TRBD2 (5 bases each). Trimming cost V 6 bases and J 5 bases, with 13 bases left between them. Germline V gene sequence: CDR1 MNHEY, CDR2 SMNVEV (reference sequence). The CDR3 has 14 amino acids. DNA of the CDR3: TGTGCCAGCAGACTTCGGGGCTTGACCGGGGAGCTGTTTTTT. It translates to CASRLRGLTGELFF.

This chain links TRBV5-1 with TRBJ2-2; D is undetermined. Trimming left V 4 bases short and J 8 bases short, with 9 bases between. The germline CDR1 and CDR2 sequences are SGHRS and YFSETQ. The CDR3 is 12 amino acids. CDR3 loop: CASSPAKGELFF. The CDR3 DNA sequence: TGCGCCAGCAGCCCTGCGAAGGGGGAGCTGTTTTTT.

This clonotype has ten or more counts. This chain uses TRBV12-3 or TRBV12-4 with TRBJ2-3; 7 bases are shared with TRBD2. This CDR3 region has 15 residues. J was trimmed by 2 bases and V by 5 bases; bases with no gene match: 7. CDR3 residues: CASSLFGTNTDTQYF. The CDR3 coding sequence is TGTGCCAGCAGTCTTTTCGGGACTAACACAGATACGCAGTATTTT.

The J gene is TRBJ2-7, the V gene TRBV5-1, with TRBD1 identical over 8 bases. The germline V gene has CDR1 SGHRS and CDR2 YFSETQ. The ends lost 0 bases at V and 6 bases at J; junction bases unmatched: 11. The CDR3 is made up of 16 amino acids. The CDR3 region is CASSLDRAGGEGEQYF. Here the CDR3 DNA reads TGCGCCAGCAGCTTGGATCGGGCAGGGGGCGAGGGCGAGCAGTACTTC.

On this clonotype itself: A read error may explain this, as a much larger clone is one base away. The CDR3 is CASSLRPIATGEAYERYF. Written as DNA, the CDR3 is TGTGCCAGCAGTTTACGTCCTATCGCGACAGGTGAAGCCTACGAGCGGTACTTC. The genes are TRBV27 and TRBJ2-5, with D possibly TRBD1 on 6 matching bases. The CDR3 contains 18 residues. In germline, CDR1 is MNHEY, CDR2 SMNVEV (reference sequence). Between the trimmed V and J ends, which lost 2 bases and 13 bases, there was a span of 32 bases.

This clonotype was counted many times. The CDR3 coding sequence is TGTGCCACCAGGGGGGACTCTGGGGCCAACGTCCTGACTTTC. Its protein product is CATRGDSGANVLTF. The gene calls are TRBV27 and TRBJ2-6; TRBD1 is a possible D gene (7 bases). The CDR3 covers 14 residues. The V end lost 10 bases, the J end lost 0 bases, and 10 bases lay between the germline ends. Germline CDR1 is MNHEY and CDR2 is SMNVEV (reference sequence).

This sequence joins TRBV6-2 or TRBV6-3 and TRBJ1-1; no definite D call. The length of the CDR3 is 15 residues. V was shortened by 2 bases and J by 1 base, with 11 bases between the two germline ends. From germline, CDR1 is MNHEY and CDR2 SVGEGT. The CDR3 region has the DNA TGTGCCAGCAGTTACACGAACATCCCGAACACTGAAGCTTTCTTT. This gives the protein CASSYTNIPNTEAFF.

V usage is TRBV5-1 and J usage is TRBJ2-5, with 9 bases lining up with TRBD1. The ends lost 4 bases at V and 3 bases at J; junction bases unmatched: 7. The CDR3 runs to 15 residues. Germline V gene sequence: CDR1 SGHRS, CDR2 YFSETQ. CDR3 in DNA: TGCGCCAGCAGCCTACTACAGGGGGCGAAAGAGACCCAGTACTTC. Translated: CASSLLQGAKETQYF. Using reference TRBV5-1 and TRBJ2-5 for the parts outside the CDR3, the full variable domain is KAGVTQTPRYLIKTRGQQVTLSCSPISGHRSVSWYQQTPGQGLQFLFEYFSETQRNKGNFPGRFSGRQFSNSRSEMNVSTLELGDSALYLCASSLLQGAKETQYFGPGTRLLVL.

This clonotype was counted a few times. This may be a read error, as it is one base from a much larger clone. The chain carries TRBV15 and TRBJ2-5; D is possibly TRBD1 (5 bases). With the DNA end fitting TRBJ2-1 better, the J assignment may be wrong. From germline, CDR1 is LNHNV and CDR2 YYDKDF (reference sequence). CDR3 length: 15 residues. The CDR3 protein is CATSRADRQQETQFF. For the CDR3, the DNA is TGTGCCACCAGCAGAGCAGACAGACAACAAGAGACCCAGTTCTTC.

This clonotype was counted many times. This rearrangement joins TRBV7-2 to TRBJ1-2, with 8 bases fitting TRBD1. The germline CDR1 and CDR2 sequences are SGHTA and FQGNSA. Trimming took 5 bases from V and 0 from J; bases not matched to a gene: 5. The CDR3 has 15 residues. CDR3 amino acids: CASSPSGQANYGYTF. The CDR3 DNA reads TGTGCCAGCAGCCCGTCGGGACAGGCTAACTATGGCTACACCTTC.

As to this clonotype: A much larger clone differs from this one at a single base, so this may be a read error. V is TRBV28 and J is TRBJ1-5; the D is unclear. With 5 bases removed from V and 6 bases from J, the gap between germline ends came to 14 bases. CDR3 length: 14 amino acids. Per the germline V gene, CDR1 is MDHEN and CDR2 is SYDVKM. The CDR3 sequence is CASSPSPGTQPQHF. The CDR3, as DNA: TGTGCCAGCAGTCCATCACCGGGTACTCAGCCCCAGCATTTT.

This clonotype was observed at least ten times. The chain has TRBV2 and TRBJ2-5; 9 bases agree with TRBD1. Germline V lookup: CDR1 SNHLY, CDR2 FYNNEI. V lost 5 bases to trimming and J lost 7 bases; unmatched junction nucleotides: 11. The CDR3 is 15 residues long. The CDR3 loop is CASSRADRGKGTQYF. In DNA form, the CDR3 reads TGTGCCAGCAGTCGAGCGGACAGGGGCAAGGGGACCCAGTACTTC. The complete variable domain, with remaining parts taken from reference TRBV2 and TRBJ2-5, reads EPEVTQTPSHQVTQMGQEVILRCVPISNHLYFYWYRQILGQKVEFLVSFYNNEISEKSEIFDDQFSVERPDGSNFTLKIRSTKLEDSAMYFCASSRADRGKGTQYFGPGTRLLVL.

Of note for this clonotype: A read error may explain this, as a much larger clone is one base away. The genes are TRBV7-2 and TRBJ2-2; TRBD1 matches at 9 bases. The CDR3 length is 16 residues. The V gene's germline CDR1 is SGHTA and CDR2 FQGNSA. Here the CDR3 reads CASSLGTGANTGERFF. The CDR3 DNA is TGTGCCAGCAGCTTAGGGACAGGGGCGAACACCGGGGAGCGGTTTTTT.

This chain joins TRBV5-1 and TRBJ2-7, with D tentatively TRBD1 or TRBD2 (5 bases each). CDR3 size: 18 residues. The V and J ends lost 1 base and 2 bases respectively, with 22 bases between them. Germline CDR1 is SGHRS and CDR2 is YFSETQ. Here the CDR3 reads CASSLIFNGGDLAYEQYF. For the CDR3, the DNA is TGCGCCAGCAGCTTGATTTTTAACGGTGGGGACCTAGCCTACGAGCAGTACTTC.

The chain employs TRBV18 and TRBJ1-4, with 7 bases matching TRBD1. V trimming: 3 bases; J trimming: 1 base; junction bases outside the gene matches: 5. Looked up from germline, CDR1 is KGHSH and CDR2 is LQKENI. This CDR3 spans 16 amino acids. CDR3 protein: CASSPRQGGTNEKLFF. The CDR3 nucleotides read TGTGCCAGCTCACCGCGACAGGGCGGAACTAATGAAAAACTGTTTTTT.

The chain has TRBV7-2 and TRBJ2-1; 10 nucleotides line up with TRBD2. The DNA matches TRBJ2-7 better at its end, which makes the J call doubtful. From germline, CDR1 is SGHTA and CDR2 FQGNSA. CDR3 size: 16 residues. CDR3 DNA: TGTGCCAGCAGCTCAACGAGCGGGGGGGACTACAATGAGCAGTACTTC. Encoded protein: CASSSTSGGDYNEQYF.

This clonotype came up a few times. A much larger clone lies one base from this, so it may be a read error. The rearrangement joins TRBV4-3 to TRBJ2-3, with 9 bases matching TRBD2. J gave up 5 bases and V 4 bases, and 10 bases lay outside the gene matches. Germline V CDR1 and CDR2: LGHNA, YSLEER. The CDR3 consists of 16 residues. The CDR3 coding sequence is TGCGCCAGCAGCCGAACTAGCGGGTGGGGTCGAGATACGCAGTATTTT. Translated: CASSRTSGWGRDTQYF.

This clonotype was found many times. The rearrangement joins TRBV18 to TRBJ2-7; D unresolved. Trimming removed 7 bases at V and 2 bases at J, with 12 bases between. The CDR3 sequence is 13 residues long. CDR1 and CDR2 from the germline V gene are KGHSH and LQKENI. Here the CDR3 reads CASFPGPAYEQYF. As DNA, the CDR3 is TGTGCCAGCTTCCCCGGGCCCGCCTACGAGCAGTACTTC.

This clonotype occurred many times. The J gene is TRBJ2-1, the V gene TRBV9; D perhaps matches TRBD2 (6 bases). CDR3 length: 14 residues. Between the trimmed V and J ends, which lost 0 bases and 8 bases, there was a span of 12 bases. Looked up from germline, CDR1 is SGDLS and CDR2 is YYNGEE. CDR3 protein: CASSVGTIGDEQFF. The CDR3 region has the DNA TGTGCCAGCAGCGTAGGGACTATCGGCGATGAGCAGTTCTTC.

For this clonotype: Since a much larger clone is just one base distant, this may be a read error. V is TRBV20-1 and J is TRBJ2-5, with D maybe TRBD1 (5 bases). Germline V CDR1 and CDR2: DFQATT, SNEGSKA (reference sequence). V was trimmed by 6 bases and J by 11 bases, leaving 25 bases between them. The CDR3 sequence is 14 residues long. This chain's CDR3 is CSAPRGQGINEQYF. CDR3 DNA: TGCAGTGCCCCCCGAGGCCAGGGTATCAATGAGCAGTACTTC.

This clonotype turned up a few times. It is unclear where the CDR3 begins or ends on the DNA, so no DNA is shown, and the CDR3 is as TCRdb lists it. The rearrangement links TRBV5-6 to TRBJ2-3; the D call of TRBD1 is as the table states it, not checked on the DNA. The CDR3 has 13 residues if both end residues are counted. CDR1 and CDR2 (germline): SGHDT, YYEEEE. CDR3 region: CASWGRGTDTRYF.

This clonotype was picked up many times. This chain joins TRBV11-2 and TRBJ2-7; perhaps D is TRBD1 or TRBD2 (5 bases each). The CDR3 contains 16 residues. The V end lost 2 bases, the J end lost 1 base, and 15 bases lay between the germline ends. Germline V gene data show CDR1 as SGHAT and CDR2 as FQNNGV. In DNA form, the CDR3 reads TGTGCCAGCAGCTTACTTTCCGGGACCTATTCCTACGAGCAGTACTTC. As protein: CASSLLSGTYSYEQYF.

The chain carries TRBV12-3 or TRBV12-4 and TRBJ2-7, with D unresolved. Trimming shortened V by 3 bases and J by 6 bases, and 9 bases separated the two germline ends. The CDR3 length is 12 residues. The DNA for the CDR3 is TGTGCCAGCAGTTTCGGTAACTCCGAGCAGTACTTC. It encodes CASSFGNSEQYF.

This clonotype has just a few counts. This sequence joins TRBV7-2 and TRBJ2-7, with TRBD1 as a possible D gene (6 bases). V was cut by 1 base and J by 6 bases, with 13 bases left in between. CDR1 SGHTA and CDR2 FQGNSA come from the germline V gene. The CDR3 runs 14 residues. Here the CDR3 DNA reads TGTGCCAGCAGCTTAGTTTACAGGGACGGCGAGCAGTACTTC. Its protein is CASSLVYRDGEQYF.

Concerning this clonotype: A much larger clone lies one base from this, so it may be a read error. The V call is TRBV19, the J call TRBJ2-1; unclear D gene. This CDR3 is built from 14 residues. Germline assignment: CDR1 LNHDA and CDR2 SQIVND (reference sequence). DNA of the CDR3: TGTGCCAGTAGGATAGTGGGCGCCGACAATGAGCAGTTCTTC. Translated, it gives CASRIVGADNEQFF.

Of note for this clonotype: Given a much more abundant clone one base away, this may be a read error. The V and J genes are TRBV28 and TRBJ2-7; 8 nucleotides agree with TRBD2. Germline CDR1 reads MDHEN; CDR2 reads SYDVKM. CDR3 length: 15 amino acids. The CDR3 loop is CASNLSSGGHTKQYF. In nucleotides, the CDR3 is TGTGCCAGCAATTTAAGCAGCGGGGGACATACGAAGCAGTACTTC.